This T cell receptor beta chain was captured in a study of cytomegalovirus exposure and HLA in healthy donors. The wider study: Findings of an earlier analysis included 117 million unique TCR beta sequences from 190 million or so T cells.

Comments on this clone: Its antigen remains unknown.

CDR3 length: 17 residues. J lost 0 bases, V lost 3 bases, and 4 bases had no gene match. Germline CDR1 and CDR2: LGHNA and YNFKEQ. It was with 60 Vbeta and 13 Jbeta primers that the PCR ran. Generated by immunoSEQ multiplex PCR, the TCRdb table keeps only in-frame clones and is missing some. This repertoire shows about 98,000 clones, about two thirds found once; its top ten account for around 2.3%. Study-wide points: In an earlier analysis, productive rearrangement rates for most beta V segments clustered near 90% or 30%.

The TCR sequence derives from a man aged 50 to 60 in good health and CMV-seronegative. Material for sequencing was PBMCs. The rearrangement uses TRBV4-2 and TRBJ2-7, with 14 bases identical to TRBD2. The CDR3, as DNA: TGTGCCAGCAGCCACGTGGGGACTAGCGGGAGCTCCTACGAGCAGTACTTC. It encodes CASSHVGTSGSSYEQYF.